The 27 T cell receptor beta chains below come from one sample, sequenced in a study of blood T cell repertoires in COVID-19. Some clones are missing from TCRdb's copy, which holds only in-frame ones; the method was immunoSEQ multiplex PCR. The sample has roughly 150,000 clones, around 80% seen once. The material sequenced was PBMCs or T cells enriched from blood (not recorded which). The receptors stem from a woman aged 45-59 years who had recovered from COVID-19.

The chain carries TRBV14 and TRBJ2-1, with D possibly matching TRBD2 (5 bases). V lost 3 bases and J 3 bases, leaving 6 bases between the germline ends. This CDR3 is built from 13 residues. Germline CDR1 reads SGHDN; CDR2 reads FVKESK. CDR3 sequence (DNA): TGTGCCAGCAGCCAGGGAGTCTACAATGAGCAGTTCTTC. The encoded protein is CASSQGVYNEQFF.

The chain uses TRBV27 and TRBJ2-7; TRBD1 matches at 8 bases. J was trimmed by 7 bases and V by 6 bases; bases with no gene match: 11. This CDR3 has 14 amino acids. Germline CDR1 MNHEY, CDR2 SMNVEV (reference sequence). The CDR3 DNA sequence: TGTGCCAGCAGCCGGGACAGGCAAAGGGGGGAGCAGTACTTC. Translation gives CASSRDRQRGEQYF.

This chain connects TRBV27 to TRBJ1-1; D remains ambiguous. The CDR3 contains 12 residues. V dropped 3 bases and J dropped 7 bases, with 9 bases sitting between them. Germline CDR1 MNHEY, CDR2 SMNVEV (reference sequence). CDR3 amino acids: CASSLRRGEAFF. The CDR3 region has the DNA TGTGCCAGCAGTTTGAGACGGGGTGAAGCTTTCTTT.

V usage is TRBV14 and J usage is TRBJ1-2, with a possible D match to TRBD1 (5 bases). CDR1 is SGHDN, CDR2 FVKESK, per germline. This CDR3 has 15 residues. Trimming took 0 bases from V and 6 from J, leaving 14 bases between them. The CDR3 region is CASSQEVRGGDGYTF. The CDR3, as DNA: TGTGCCAGCAGCCAAGAGGTCCGCGGGGGGGATGGCTACACCTTC. The variable domain in full, completed from reference TRBV14 and TRBJ1-2, reads EAGVTQFPSHSVIEKGQTVTLRCDPISGHDNLYWYRRVMGKEIKFLLHFVKESKQDESGMPNNRFLAERTGGTYSTLKVQPAELEDSGVYFCASSQEVRGGDGYTFGSGTRLTVV.

The chain employs TRBV7-9 and TRBJ2-7; the match to TRBD2 covers 11 bases. The J segment lost 0 bases and the V segment lost 5 bases, leaving 6 bases of the junction unmatched. Germline V gene sequence: CDR1 SEHNR, CDR2 FQNEAQ (reference sequence). The CDR3 is 16 residues long. CDR3 loop: CASSLGTSGLSYEQYF. The CDR3 nucleotides are TGTGCCAGCAGCCTCGGGACTAGCGGCCTCTCCTACGAGCAGTACTTC. Using reference TRBV7-9 and TRBJ2-7 for the parts outside the CDR3, the full variable domain is DTGVSQNPRHKITKRGQNVTFRCDPISEHNRLYWYRQTLGQGPEFLTYFQNEAQLEKSRLLSDRFSAERPKGSFSTLEIQRTEQGDSAMYLCASSLGTSGLSYEQYFGPGTRLTVT.

The genes are TRBV29-1 and TRBJ1-2; 11 bases match TRBD1. Germline loops: CDR1 SQVTM, CDR2 ANQGSEA. V shed 6 bases and J 8 bases; nucleotides not matched to a gene: 11. This CDR3 has 14 amino acids. In DNA form, the CDR3 reads TGCAGCGTGCTCGCTCGGACAGGGGGCTACGGCTACACCTTC. Encoded protein: CSVLARTGGYGYTF.

The V gene is TRBV27, the J gene TRBJ2-5, with TRBD1 identical over 7 bases. Germline-derived CDR1 and CDR2 are MNHEY and SMNVEV (reference sequence). This CDR3 spans 14 amino acids. The ends lost 4 bases at V and 3 bases at J; junction bases unmatched: 5. The CDR3 loop is CASSSLGQEETQYF. DNA of the CDR3: TGTGCCAGCAGTTCCCTCGGACAGGAAGAGACCCAGTACTTC.

This chain links TRBV18 with TRBJ1-6; unclear D gene. The germline V gene encodes CDR1 KGHSH and CDR2 LQKENI. Trimming took off 6 bases at V and 8 bases at J, with 20 bases between the two ends. There are 16 residues in the CDR3. The DNA of the CDR3 is TGTGCCAGCTCCCCCATTACGCGGAGTAGGTATTCACCCCTCCACTTT. Translating it yields CASSPITRSRYSPLHF.

This rearrangement joins TRBV11-2 to TRBJ2-5, with a tentative D call TRBD1 (5 bases). Germline V lookup: CDR1 SGHAT, CDR2 FQNNGV. Trimming cost V 7 bases and J 2 bases, with 14 bases left between them. This CDR3 region has 14 residues. CDR3 region: CASNNIGAQETQYF. In DNA form, the CDR3 reads TGTGCCAGCAACAATATAGGGGCTCAAGAGACCCAGTACTTC.

This clone was observed a few times. V is TRBV20-1 and J is TRBJ1-1; a weak D match, TRBD1 (5 bases). Germline V gene data show CDR1 as DFQATT and CDR2 as SNEGSKA (reference sequence). The CDR3 spans 13 residues. The germline V and J ends were trimmed by 3 bases and 0 bases, with 8 bases remaining between them. In DNA, the CDR3 is TGCAGTGCTAGTCAGGACATGAACACTGAAGCTTTCTTT. It specifies CSASQDMNTEAFF.

This rearrangement joins TRBV7-8 to TRBJ1-1, with 8 bases that match TRBD1. V lost 6 bases to trimming and J lost 5 bases; unmatched junction nucleotides: 11. The CDR3 loop spans 15 amino acids. Per the germline V gene, CDR1 is SGHVS and CDR2 is FQNEAQ. Here the CDR3 reads CASSSGAGGETEAFF. CDR3 nucleotides: TGTGCCAGCAGTTCAGGGGCAGGGGGCGAAACTGAAGCTTTCTTT.

This chain links TRBV6-4 with TRBJ1-6; D is perhaps TRBD1 (6 bases). Germline assignment: CDR1 MRHNA and CDR2 SNTAGT. CDR3 size: 12 residues. V lost 3 bases to trimming and J lost 13 bases, with 10 bases between them. DNA for the CDR3: TGTGCCAGCAGTGAGGGGGCATCGCCCCTCCACTTT. Its protein is CASSEGASPLHF.

This clone was counted between two and nine times. The rearrangement uses TRBV28 and TRBJ1-2; D uncertain. With 3 bases removed from V and 4 bases from J, the gap between germline ends came to 6 bases. The CDR3 consists of 12 residues. Germline V lookup: CDR1 MDHEN, CDR2 SYDVKM. DNA of the CDR3: TGTGCCAGCAGTTTGTCGTTCTATGGCTACACCTTC. This gives the protein CASSLSFYGYTF.

The gene calls are TRBV7-6 and TRBJ1-6; a weak D match, TRBD1 (6 bases). The CDR3 runs to 18 residues. The ends were cut back, 7 bases at V and 6 bases at J, with 25 bases in the middle. Germline loops: CDR1 SGHVS, CDR2 FNYEAQ. CDR3 protein: CASILGSFGGAINSPLHF. CDR3 in DNA: TGTGCCAGCATCCTCGGATCTTTCGGGGGGGCGATTAATTCACCCCTCCACTTT. The full variable domain, in which reference TRBV7-6 and TRBJ1-6 provide the parts outside the CDR3, is GAGVSQSPRYKVTKRGQDVALRCDPISGHVSLYWYRQALGQGPEFLTYFNYEAQQDKSGLPNDRFSAERPEGSISTLTIQRTEQRDSAMYRCASILGSFGGAINSPLHFGNGTRLTVT.

The V and J genes are TRBV5-1 and TRBJ1-1, with D unresolved. Trimming took off 7 bases at V and 1 base at J, with 17 bases between the two ends. Per germline, CDR1 SGHRS and CDR2 YFSETQ. The CDR3 consists of 15 residues. CDR3 amino acids: CASVPLRAGNTEAFF. The CDR3 DNA sequence: TGCGCCAGCGTCCCCTTGCGGGCTGGGAACACTGAAGCTTTCTTT.

The chain couples TRBV6-5 to TRBJ2-3, with 7 bases that match TRBD1. V dropped 6 bases and J dropped 3; count of bases not matched to a gene: 6. CDR3 length: 14 residues. The V gene's germline CDR1 is MNHEY and CDR2 SVGAGI. CDR3 residues: CASRTTGDTDTQYF. The CDR3, as DNA: TGTGCCAGCAGGACTACAGGGGATACAGATACGCAGTATTTT.

The chain carries TRBV5-1 and TRBJ2-3; 9 nucleotides align to TRBD1. Germline-derived CDR1 and CDR2 are SGHRS and YFSETQ. This CDR3 is built from 16 residues. V trimming: 7 bases; J trimming: 6 bases; junction bases outside the gene matches: 15. CDR3 sequence (DNA): TGCGCCAGCGGGCATAACAGGGGGCGAGGTGTGGATACGCAGTATTTT. Translation gives CASGHNRGRGVDTQYF.

The genes are TRBV4-1 and TRBJ2-3, with D maybe TRBD1 (6 bases). Germline assignment: CDR1 MGHRA and CDR2 YSYEKL. V shed 4 bases and J shed 4 bases, with 15 bases lying between them. There are 15 residues in the CDR3. This chain's CDR3 is CASSLFQGSADTQYF. The CDR3 DNA follows: TGCGCCAGCAGCCTTTTCCAGGGGTCGGCAGATACGCAGTATTTT.

The V gene is TRBV4-1, the J gene TRBJ2-5, with 11 bases lining up with TRBD2. J lost 5 bases, V lost 4 bases, and 6 bases had no gene match. This CDR3 contains 15 residues. Germline CDR1 reads MGHRA; CDR2 reads YSYEKL. The CDR3 spells CASSLAGGGRETQYF. The CDR3 nucleotides read TGCGCCAGCAGCCTAGCGGGGGGGGGTAGGGAGACCCAGTACTTC.

The chain links TRBV27 to TRBJ1-4; D possibly corresponds to TRBD1 (5 bases). V was pared by 2 bases and J by 1 base, with 5 bases between. This CDR3 has 14 residues. The germline V gene encodes CDR1 MNHEY and CDR2 SMNVEV (reference sequence). The CDR3 spells CASSLQGTNEKLFF. CDR3 bases: TGTGCCAGCAGTTTACAGGGAACTAATGAAAAACTGTTTTTT.

The chain recombines TRBV5-1 with TRBJ1-5, with D uncertain. This CDR3 spans 14 amino acids. Between the trimmed V and J ends, which lost 0 bases and 4 bases, there was a span of 8 bases. Germline V gene sequence: CDR1 SGHRS, CDR2 YFSETQ. In DNA form, the CDR3 reads TGCGCCAGCAGCTTGGATACCGCGAATCAGCCCCAGCATTTT. Translating it yields CASSLDTANQPQHF.

J is TRBJ1-6 and V is TRBV18; no definite D call. Germline lookup yields CDR1 KGHSH and CDR2 LQKENI. V was cut by 3 bases and J by 7 bases, with 13 bases left in between. The CDR3 loop spans 15 amino acids. CDR3 amino acids: CASSPQSLGNSPLHF. The CDR3 DNA reads as TGTGCCAGCTCACCGCAGAGTCTCGGGAATTCACCCCTCCACTTT.

The chain joins TRBV10-3 to TRBJ2-3; D uncertain. The CDR3 loop spans 17 amino acids. CDR1 and CDR2 (germline): ENHRY, SYGVKD. Trimming took 3 bases from V and 0 from J, leaving 16 bases between them. In nucleotides, the CDR3 is TGTGCCATCAGTGAAGCGAGAGGAAGGTCTAGCACAGATACGCAGTATTTT. It specifies CAISEARGRSSTDTQYF.

This clone has a single count. Other DNA sequences from this sample encode an identical CDR3 as well. The chain carries TRBV13 and TRBJ2-2; D is possibly TRBD2 (5 bases). Germline V lookup: CDR1 PRHDT, CDR2 FYEKMQ (reference sequence). The CDR3 has 15 amino acids. V dropped 5 bases and J dropped 1 base, with 11 bases sitting between them. In DNA form, the CDR3 reads TGTGCCAGCAGCCCCTCACGGGGGAACACCGGGGAGCTGTTTTTT. Encoded protein: CASSPSRGNTGELFF.

In its sample, this clone was seen a few times. The chain uses TRBV30 and TRBJ2-7, with 7 bases aligning to TRBD1. Germline CDR1 is GTSNPN and CDR2 is SVGIG (reference sequence). Trimming removed 4 bases from V and 5 bases from J; junction bases left unmatched: 8. The length of the CDR3 is 13 residues. CDR3 sequence reads: CAWTGQPPDEQYF. CDR3 nucleotide sequence: TGTGCCTGGACGGGACAGCCGCCGGACGAGCAGTACTTC.

V usage is TRBV25-1 and J usage is TRBJ1-1; D might be TRBD1 (5 bases). CDR1 and CDR2 (germline): MGHDK, SYGVNS. V lost 8 bases and J lost 0, with 13 bases in between. The CDR3 extends over 14 amino acids. In nucleotides, the CDR3 is TGTGCCAGCCCCGAGGGGAGGCTGAACACTGAAGCTTTCTTT. Its protein is CASPEGRLNTEAFF.

This clone was seen a single time. The V call is TRBV7-6, the J call TRBJ2-1, with 7 bases fitting TRBD1. After removal of 2 bases from V and 1 base from J, the junction contained 2 bases not matched to a gene. This CDR3 spans 15 amino acids. The germline V gene encodes CDR1 SGHVS and CDR2 FNYEAQ. The CDR3 coding sequence is TGTGCCAGCAGCTTACAACAGGGGTCCTACAATGAGCAGTTCTTC. It is translated as CASSLQQGSYNEQFF.